This TCR beta chain was found in a study of Ad26.COV2.S vaccination and SARS-CoV-2 variants. Study details: By the intramuscular route, Ad26.COV2.S was given once, or twice 56 days apart.

Treatment of the sample: roughly 18 received Ad26.COV2.S at low or high dose, single or two shots; about 5 received placebo; per-sample allocation not given. The samples were gathered on day 63 after the first injection of vaccine or placebo. Immunization relied on an Ad26 vector, which expressed Wuhan-strain SARS-CoV-2 spike. A remark on this clone: The sample holds other DNA sequences that translate to the same CDR3.

Sequencing was performed with immunoSEQ multiplex PCR; in TCRdb, only in-frame clones are kept and a portion is missing. The sample has about 350,000 clones, 85% seen once. Losses at the gene ends were 1 base for V and 2 bases for J; bases not matched to a gene: 2. Per the germline V gene, CDR1 is SGHRS and CDR2 is YFSETQ. The CDR3 spans 14 residues. The sequencing here drew on peripheral blood, taken in a trial of Ad26.COV2.S vaccine versus placebo. The V and J genes are TRBV5-1 and TRBJ2-7; the match to TRBD2 covers 8 bases. The source is a person aged 18-65 years who received the Ad26.COV2.S COVID-19 vaccine or a placebo. The CDR3 DNA follows: TGCGCCAGCAGCTTGACTAGCGGTACCTACGAGCAGTACTTC. It is translated as CASSLTSGTYEQYF.